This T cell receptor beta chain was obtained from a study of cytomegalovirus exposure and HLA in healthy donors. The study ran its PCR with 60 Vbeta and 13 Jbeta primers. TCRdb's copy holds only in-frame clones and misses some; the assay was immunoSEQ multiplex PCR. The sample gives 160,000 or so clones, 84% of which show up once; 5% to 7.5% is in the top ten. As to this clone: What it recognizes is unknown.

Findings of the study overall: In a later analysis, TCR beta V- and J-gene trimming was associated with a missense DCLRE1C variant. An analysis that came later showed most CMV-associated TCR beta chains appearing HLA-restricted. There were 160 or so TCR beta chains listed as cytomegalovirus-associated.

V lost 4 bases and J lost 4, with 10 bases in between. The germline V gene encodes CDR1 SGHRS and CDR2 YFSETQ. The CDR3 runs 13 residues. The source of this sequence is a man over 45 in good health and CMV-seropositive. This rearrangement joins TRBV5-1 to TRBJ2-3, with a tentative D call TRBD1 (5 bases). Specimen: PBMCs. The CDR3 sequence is CASSKGYADTQYF. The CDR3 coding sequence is TGCGCCAGCAGCAAGGGGTACGCAGATACGCAGTATTTT.